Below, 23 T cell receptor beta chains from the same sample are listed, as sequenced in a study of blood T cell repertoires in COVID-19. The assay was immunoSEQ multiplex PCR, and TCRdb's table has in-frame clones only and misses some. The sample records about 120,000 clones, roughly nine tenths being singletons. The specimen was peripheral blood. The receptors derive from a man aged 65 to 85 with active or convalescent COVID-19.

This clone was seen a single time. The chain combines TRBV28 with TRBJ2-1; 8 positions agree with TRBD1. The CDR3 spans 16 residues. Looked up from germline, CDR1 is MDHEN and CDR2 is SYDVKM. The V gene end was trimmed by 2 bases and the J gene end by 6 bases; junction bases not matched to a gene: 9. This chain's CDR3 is CASSLRWTGLGNEQFF. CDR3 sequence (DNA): TGTGCCAGCAGTTTAAGGTGGACAGGGCTCGGCAATGAGCAGTTCTTC.

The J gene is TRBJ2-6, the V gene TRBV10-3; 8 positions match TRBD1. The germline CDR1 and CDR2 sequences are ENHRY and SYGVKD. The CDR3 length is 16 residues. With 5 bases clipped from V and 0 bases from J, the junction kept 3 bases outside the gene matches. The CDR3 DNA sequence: TGTGCCATCAGTCGAGGGACAGGCTCTGGGGCCAACGTCCTGACTTTC. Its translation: CAISRGTGSGANVLTF.

Written as DNA, the CDR3 is TGTGCCAGTGGGACAGGGCTCTATAGCAATCAGCCCCAGCATTTT. It is translated as CASGTGLYSNQPQHF. The chain couples TRBV19 to TRBJ1-5, with 9 positions matching TRBD1. Looked up from germline, CDR1 is LNHDA and CDR2 is SQIVND (reference sequence). Trimming at V came to 8 bases and at J to 0 bases, leaving 5 bases not matched to a gene. CDR3 length: 15 amino acids.

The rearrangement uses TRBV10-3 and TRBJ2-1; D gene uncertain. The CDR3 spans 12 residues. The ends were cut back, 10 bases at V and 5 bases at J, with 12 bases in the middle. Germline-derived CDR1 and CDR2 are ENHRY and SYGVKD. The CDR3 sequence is CATKSSNNEQFF. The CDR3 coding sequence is TGTGCCACAAAGAGTAGCAACAATGAGCAGTTCTTC.

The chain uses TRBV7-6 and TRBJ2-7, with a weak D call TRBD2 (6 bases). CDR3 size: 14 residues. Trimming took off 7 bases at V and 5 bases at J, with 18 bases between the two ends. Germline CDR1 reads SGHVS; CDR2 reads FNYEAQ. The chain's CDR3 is CASTRAGSEDEQYF. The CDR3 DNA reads TGTGCCAGCACGAGGGCGGGATCCGAAGACGAGCAGTACTTC. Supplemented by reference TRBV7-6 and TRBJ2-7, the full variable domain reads GAGVSQSPRYKVTKRGQDVALRCDPISGHVSLYWYRQALGQGPEFLTYFNYEAQQDKSGLPNDRFSAERPEGSISTLTIQRTEQRDSAMYRCASTRAGSEDEQYFGPGTRLTVT.

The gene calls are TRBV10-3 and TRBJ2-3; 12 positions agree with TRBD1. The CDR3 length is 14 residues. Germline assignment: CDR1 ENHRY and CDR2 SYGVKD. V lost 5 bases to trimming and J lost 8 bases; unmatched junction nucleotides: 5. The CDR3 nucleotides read TGTGCCATCAGTACGGGACAGGGGGCGAGTACGCAGTATTTT. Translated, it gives CAISTGQGASTQYF.

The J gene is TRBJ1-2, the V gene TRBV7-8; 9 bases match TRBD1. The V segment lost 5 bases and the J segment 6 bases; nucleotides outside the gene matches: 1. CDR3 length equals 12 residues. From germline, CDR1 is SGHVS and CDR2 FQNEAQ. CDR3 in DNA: TGTGCCAGCAGCCGGACAGGGGATGGCTACACCTTC. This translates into CASSRTGDGYTF.

CDR3 nucleotides: TGTGCCAGCAGCCTAACCACTAGCGGGATAGTGGAGCAGTACTTC. This codes for CASSLTTSGIVEQYF. This sequence joins TRBV27 and TRBJ2-7, with TRBD2 matching 10 bases. The CDR3 is 15 amino acids. Germline V gives CDR1 MNHEY, CDR2 SMNVEV (reference sequence). V lost 6 bases to trimming and J lost 7 bases; unmatched junction nucleotides: 12.

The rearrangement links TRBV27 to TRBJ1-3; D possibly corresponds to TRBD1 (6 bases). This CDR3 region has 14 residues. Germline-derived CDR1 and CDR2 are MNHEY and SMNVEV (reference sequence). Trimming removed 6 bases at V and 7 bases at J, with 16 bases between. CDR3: CASRPTGSSNTIYF. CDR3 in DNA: TGTGCCAGCAGACCTACAGGGTCGTCGAACACCATATATTTT.

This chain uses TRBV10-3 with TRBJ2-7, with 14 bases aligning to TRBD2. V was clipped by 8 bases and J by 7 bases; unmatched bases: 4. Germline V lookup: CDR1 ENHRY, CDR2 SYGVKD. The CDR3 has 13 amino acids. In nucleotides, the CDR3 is TGTGCCATCGGGGGACTAGCGGGAGATGAGCAGTACTTC. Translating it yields CAIGGLAGDEQYF.

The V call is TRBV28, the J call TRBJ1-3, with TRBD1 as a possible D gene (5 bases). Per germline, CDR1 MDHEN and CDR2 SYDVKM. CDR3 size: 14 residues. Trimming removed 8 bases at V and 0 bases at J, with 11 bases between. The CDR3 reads CASETGSSGNTIYF. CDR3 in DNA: TGTGCCAGCGAAACAGGCTCCTCTGGAAACACCATATATTTT.

CDR3 in DNA: TGTGCCAGTAGTCTCCTCCCGGACAGGGCTGGCTACACCTTC. Amino acid sequence: CASSLLPDRAGYTF. The J gene is TRBJ1-2, the V gene TRBV19; 8 bases are shared with TRBD1. The germline V gene encodes CDR1 LNHDA and CDR2 SQIVND (reference sequence). CDR3 length: 14 amino acids. V was pared by 5 bases and J by 7 bases, with 9 bases of the junction left unmatched.

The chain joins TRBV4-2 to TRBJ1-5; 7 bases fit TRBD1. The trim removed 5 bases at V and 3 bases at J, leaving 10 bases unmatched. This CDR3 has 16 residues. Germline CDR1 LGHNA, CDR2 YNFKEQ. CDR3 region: CASSAGQSGINQPQHF. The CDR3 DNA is TGTGCCAGCAGCGCGGGACAGTCAGGAATCAATCAGCCCCAGCATTTT.

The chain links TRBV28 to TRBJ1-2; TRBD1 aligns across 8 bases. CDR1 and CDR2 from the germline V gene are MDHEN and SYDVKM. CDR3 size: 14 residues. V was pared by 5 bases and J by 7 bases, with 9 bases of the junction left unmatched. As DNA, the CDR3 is TGTGCCAGCAGTCCCGGGACAGGTAAAATTGGCTACACCTTC. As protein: CASSPGTGKIGYTF.

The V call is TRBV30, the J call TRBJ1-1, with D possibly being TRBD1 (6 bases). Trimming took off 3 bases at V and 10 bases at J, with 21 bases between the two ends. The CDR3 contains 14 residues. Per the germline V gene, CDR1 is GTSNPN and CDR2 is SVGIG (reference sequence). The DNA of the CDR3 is TGTGCCTGGAGCGCAGCCGCGGGGGGCGGTGGAGCTTTCTTT. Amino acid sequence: CAWSAAAGGGGAFF.

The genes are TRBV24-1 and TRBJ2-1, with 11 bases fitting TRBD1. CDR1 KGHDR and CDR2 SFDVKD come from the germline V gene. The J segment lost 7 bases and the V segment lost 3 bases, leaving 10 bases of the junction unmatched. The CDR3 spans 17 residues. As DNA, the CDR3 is TGTGCCACCAGTGATGTGAGGGGGACAGGGGGGAGTAATGAGCAGTTCTTC. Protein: CATSDVRGTGGSNEQFF.

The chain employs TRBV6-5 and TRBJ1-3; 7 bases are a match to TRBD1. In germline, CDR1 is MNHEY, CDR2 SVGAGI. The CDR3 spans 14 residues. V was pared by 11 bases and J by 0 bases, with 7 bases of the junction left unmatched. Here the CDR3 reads CAGRQGHSGNTIYF. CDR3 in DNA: TGTGCCGGCCGACAGGGCCACTCTGGAAACACCATATATTTT.

The CDR3 sequence is CACSGIEKTEAFF. DNA of the CDR3: TGCGCCTGCTCAGGGATCGAGAAGACTGAAGCTTTCTTT. V and J are TRBV10-1 and TRBJ1-1; TRBD1 is a possible D gene (5 bases). CDR1 and CDR2 from the germline V gene are WNHNN and SYGVQD (reference sequence). The CDR3 totals 13 residues. The ends were cut back, 11 bases at V and 5 bases at J, with 18 bases in the middle.

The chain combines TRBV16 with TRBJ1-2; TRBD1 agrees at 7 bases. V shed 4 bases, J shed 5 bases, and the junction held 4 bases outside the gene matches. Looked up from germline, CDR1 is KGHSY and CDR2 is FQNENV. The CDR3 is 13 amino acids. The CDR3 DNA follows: TGTGCCAGCAGCCGGGACAGTTATTATGGCTACACCTTC. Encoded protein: CASSRDSYYGYTF.

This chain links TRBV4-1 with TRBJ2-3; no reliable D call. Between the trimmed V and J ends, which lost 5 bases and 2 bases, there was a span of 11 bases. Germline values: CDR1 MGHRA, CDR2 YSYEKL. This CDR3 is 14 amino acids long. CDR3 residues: CASSVSRVTDTQYF. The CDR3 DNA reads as TGCGCCAGCAGCGTATCTCGGGTCACAGATACGCAGTATTTT.

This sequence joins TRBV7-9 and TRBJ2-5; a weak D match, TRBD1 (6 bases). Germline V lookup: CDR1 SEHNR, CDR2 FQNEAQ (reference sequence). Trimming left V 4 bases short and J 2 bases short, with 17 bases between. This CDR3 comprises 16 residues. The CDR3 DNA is TGTGCCAGCAGCTATACAGGGAAAGGACGTCAAGAGACCCAGTACTTC. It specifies CASSYTGKGRQETQYF.

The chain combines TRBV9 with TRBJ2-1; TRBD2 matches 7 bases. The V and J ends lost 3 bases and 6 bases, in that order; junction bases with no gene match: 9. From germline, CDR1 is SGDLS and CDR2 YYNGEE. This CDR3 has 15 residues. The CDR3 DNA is TGTGCCAGCAGCGGTCGGTTGGCGGGAGTCAATGAGCAGTTCTTC. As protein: CASSGRLAGVNEQFF.

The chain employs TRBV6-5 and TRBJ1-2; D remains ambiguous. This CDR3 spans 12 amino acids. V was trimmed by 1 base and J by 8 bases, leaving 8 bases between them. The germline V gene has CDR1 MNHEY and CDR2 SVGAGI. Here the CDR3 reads CASSYYGEGYTF. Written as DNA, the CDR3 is TGTGCCAGCAGTTACTATGGGGAGGGCTACACCTTC.